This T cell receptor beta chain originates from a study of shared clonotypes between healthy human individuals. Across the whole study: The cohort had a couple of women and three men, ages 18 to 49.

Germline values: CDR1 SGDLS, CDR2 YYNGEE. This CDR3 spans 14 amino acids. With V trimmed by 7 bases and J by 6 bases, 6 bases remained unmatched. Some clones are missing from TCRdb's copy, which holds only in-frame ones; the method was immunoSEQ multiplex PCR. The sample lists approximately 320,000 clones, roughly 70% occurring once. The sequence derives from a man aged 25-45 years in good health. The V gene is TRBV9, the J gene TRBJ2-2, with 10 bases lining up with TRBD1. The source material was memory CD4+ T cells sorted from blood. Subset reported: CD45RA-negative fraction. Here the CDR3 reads CASGMTGGSGELFF. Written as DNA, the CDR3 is TGTGCCAGCGGGATGACAGGGGGCTCCGGGGAGCTGTTTTTT.